One and the same sample provided the 9 T cell receptor beta chains below, sequenced in a study of T cell changes during pregnancy in multiple sclerosis. Measured with immunoSEQ multiplex PCR; TCRdb has only the in-frame clones, and not every one. In the table there are 50,000 or so clones, roughly 92% of which are singletons. The sequencing used CD4+ T cells from peripheral blood mononuclear cells, collected before pregnancy. These TCRs come from a female donor with multiple sclerosis, enrolled in a pregnancy study.

This clone was seen once. The chain combines TRBV10-3 with TRBJ2-7; D possibly corresponds to TRBD1 (5 bases). The V end was cut by 6 bases, the J end by 3 bases, with 15 bases between. Per the germline V gene, CDR1 is ENHRY and CDR2 is SYGVKD. The CDR3 consists of 14 residues. The CDR3 bases are TGTGCCATCAGCCCATCCGCAGGGAACTACGAGCAGTACTTC. Amino acid sequence: CAISPSAGNYEQYF.

The chain recombines TRBV5-4 with TRBJ2-1, with TRBD2 identical over 9 bases. Germline lookup yields CDR1 SGHNT and CDR2 YYREEE (reference sequence). V shed 4 bases and J 5 bases; nucleotides not matched to a gene: 10. This CDR3 has 16 residues. CDR3 nucleotides: TGTGCCAGCAGCCCCGAAATAGCGGGAGCTCACAATGAGCAGTTCTTC. Protein product: CASSPEIAGAHNEQFF.

The V gene is TRBV5-8, the J gene TRBJ1-5; D may be TRBD1 (5 bases). Germline lookup yields CDR1 SGHTS and CDR2 YDEGEE. The CDR3 contains 16 residues. V was clipped by 4 bases and J by 4 bases, with 18 bases between them. The CDR3 region has the DNA TGTGCCAGCAGCGCCGGGACTGCGATATTTAATCAGCCCCAGCATTTT. Its protein product is CASSAGTAIFNQPQHF.

The chain links TRBV28 to TRBJ2-3, with D perhaps matching TRBD1 (6 bases). Trimming took 3 bases from V and 1 from J, leaving 17 bases between them. The CDR3 consists of 17 residues. CDR1 and CDR2 from the germline V gene are MDHEN and SYDVKM. The CDR3 is CASSFSSRTDRTDTQYF. In DNA form, the CDR3 reads TGTGCCAGCAGTTTTTCCTCTAGGACAGACCGCACAGATACGCAGTATTTT.

The chain joins TRBV4-2 to TRBJ2-7, with a weak D call TRBD2 (6 bases). Trimming removed 7 bases at V and 2 bases at J, with 12 bases between. Germline CDR1 LGHNA, CDR2 YNFKEQ. The CDR3 is made up of 13 amino acids. The CDR3, as DNA: TGTGCCAGCACCGACCCGGGAGCCTACGAGCAGTACTTC. Amino acids: CASTDPGAYEQYF.

The J gene is TRBJ1-5, the V gene TRBV6-5; D is unclear. V gave up 5 bases and J gave up 2 bases, with 10 bases separating them. CDR1 and CDR2 (germline): MNHEY, SVGAGI. This CDR3 is 14 amino acids long. The CDR3 loop is CASSRRKGNQPQHF. DNA of the CDR3: TGTGCCAGCAGTCGCAGGAAGGGCAATCAGCCCCAGCATTTT.

The chain joins TRBV30 to TRBJ1-4, with TRBD1 matching over 10 bases. The CDR3 is 15 amino acids. CDR1 is GTSNPN and CDR2 is SVGIG in the germline V gene (reference sequence). After removal of 1 base from V and 9 bases from J, the junction contained 8 bases not matched to a gene. The CDR3 nucleotides read TGTGCCTGGAGTGCAGTGGGACAGGGGAAGAAAAAACTGTTTTTT. This sequence encodes CAWSAVGQGKKKLFF.

The CDR3 nucleotides are TGTGCCAGTACTACCGGGACAGTTAACACCGGGGAGCTGTTTTTT. This gives the protein CASTTGTVNTGELFF. V usage is TRBV19 and J usage is TRBJ2-2; TRBD1 aligns across 7 bases. The ends lost 7 bases at V and 2 bases at J; junction bases unmatched: 7. The CDR3 length is 15 residues. The V gene's germline CDR1 is LNHDA and CDR2 SQIVND (reference sequence). Filled out from reference TRBV19 and TRBJ2-2, the complete variable domain reads DGGITQSPKYLFRKEGQNVTLSCEQNLNHDAMYWYRQDPGQGLRLIYYSQIVNDFQKGDIAEGYSVSREKKESFPLTVTSAQKNPTAFYLCASTTGTVNTGELFFGEGSRLTVL.

The CDR3 sequence is CASSLDPAVYEQYF. For the CDR3, the DNA is TGTGCCAGCAGCTTAGACCCCGCGGTCTACGAGCAGTACTTC. The chain recombines TRBV7-2 with TRBJ2-7; D is unclear. The V gene lost 1 base and the J gene lost 3 bases, with 10 bases spanning the gap. CDR1 and CDR2 from the germline V gene are SGHTA and FQGNSA. This CDR3 has 14 amino acids.